This TCR beta chain was identified during a study of cytomegalovirus exposure and HLA in healthy donors. General study points: Associated with cytomegalovirus, according to the listing, were 150 to 200 TCR beta chains. Sequencing had likely introduced a cluster of highly shared sequence variants as an artifact. Later on, analysis showed that most CMV-associated TCR beta chains appeared to be HLA-restricted.

The CDR3 extends over 15 amino acids. V shed 4 bases, J shed 9 bases, and the junction held 12 bases outside the gene matches. CDR1 and CDR2 from the germline V gene are SGDLS and YYNGEE. Though probably carrying unrecorded immune exposures, donors were nominally healthy at sampling. This clone was detected a few times. Its antigen is not known. The PCR used 60 Vbeta and 13 Jbeta primers. Method: immunoSEQ multiplex PCR; TCRdb's copy keeps in-frame clones and lacks some. The sample gives some 150,000 clones, 75% of which show up once; 2.5% to 4% is in the top ten. Sequences were obtained from PBMCs. The sequence derives from a man aged 40-49 years in good health and CMV-seronegative. The chain has TRBV9 and TRBJ1-3; TRBD1 agrees at 8 bases. The CDR3 region has the DNA TGTGCCAGCAGCACAGCTGACAGGGGATTTATCACCATATATTTT. It codes for CASSTADRGFITIYF.